The source of this T cell receptor (beta chain) is a study of T-cell memory formation after mild COVID-19 (dated by TCRdb to 2020 to 2022). Describing the broader study: TCR sequence clusters from the two donors were largely donor specific. In two donors, T-cell clones that expanded and contracted after mild COVID-19 were followed by sequencing TCRalpha and TCRbeta repertoires longitudinally. The cohort was made up of two young adult volunteers, one female and one male, who were previously healthy. Findings and caveats that apply to the study as a whole: Some responding clones were found in pre-infection memory, which suggests that pre-existing cross-reactive memory T cells took part in the SARS-CoV-2 response. The study covered only two mild cases, and larger cohorts including severe cases with pre-infection samples were considered necessary. Balanced CD4/CD8 phenotypes were observed for clones contracting from day 15 to 85, whereas a bias towards CD4+ was observed for a second wave of clones expanding from day 15 to 37. Contracting CD4+ clones turned up mainly in the CM and EM memory subsets, whereas EMRA was where CD8+ clones were enriched. SARS-CoV-2 specificity of the second-wave clones peaking on day 37 was not confirmed.

Ficoll-Paque density gradient centrifugation was used to isolate PBMCs. Comment on this clonotype: The antigen it binds to is not known. No per-base quality is available; no much larger clone lies one base away.

The sequencer was an Illumina NovaSeq 6000. TCRalpha and TCRbeta cDNA libraries were built by 5'RACE with constant-segment primers, adding sample barcodes and unique molecular identifiers. Trizol reagent was used to extract RNA from every sample. The libraries were amplified in two PCR steps, and the second step added a second sample barcode and Illumina TruSeq adapters. The libraries were sequenced on an Illumina NovaSeq using 2 x 150 bp paired-end reads. Per the original workflow: The reads were demultiplexed and collapsed into UMI-guided consensus sequences using migec v1.2.7. With mixcr v2.1.11, UMI consensuses were aligned to TRA and TRB V and J templates and assembled into clonotypes. Expanded or contracted clonotypes were those called significant by both edgeR and NoisET, with noise models trained on biological replicates. edgeR calls used a false discovery rate-adjusted p below 0.01 and a log2 fold-change threshold of 1. As an exploratory analysis of dynamics, PCA with hierarchical clustering was applied to max-normalized trajectories of the 1000 most abundant clonotypes. The CD4 or CD8 phenotype of responding clones was assigned using the separately sequenced CD4+ and CD8+ repertoires. TCRdb trimmed the raw reads at Q25, called clones with MiXCR and kept productive beta chains. Duplicate CDR3 protein sequences are folded into a single record with the most common DNA and genes. None of the V and J calls come from the authors' own analysis; TCRdb made them. The sample table shows about 82,000 distinct CDR3 sequences, and 10% to 15% are seen once. The top ten hold approximately 26% of the sample.

CDR1 and CDR2 were assigned from the germline V gene (reference sequence) as SEHNR and FQNEAQ. V loses 4 bases, J loses 1 base, and the germline ends lie 17 bases apart. Counted from cysteine to phenylalanine, this CDR3 has 16 amino acids. The sequence is cut down to CDR3 DNA, 48 bases in frame from base 1. Rearrangement joined TRBV7-9 to TRBJ2-7, with the D call tentatively TRBD1 or TRBD2, each fitting 5 bases. The specimen sequenced was PBMCs or a T cell subset sorted from them (not recorded which). The sequence came from an adult woman who had mild COVID-19 (a few samples of this study predate the infection). The sample titles of this study are shuffled in the database, so cell type and time point are left out; the donor was told from shared clones. The nucleotide sequence reads as follows: TGTGCCAGCAGCTCCCCCGGGGCAGGAACTTCCTACGAGCAGTACTTC. This translates into CASSSPGAGTSYEQYF.